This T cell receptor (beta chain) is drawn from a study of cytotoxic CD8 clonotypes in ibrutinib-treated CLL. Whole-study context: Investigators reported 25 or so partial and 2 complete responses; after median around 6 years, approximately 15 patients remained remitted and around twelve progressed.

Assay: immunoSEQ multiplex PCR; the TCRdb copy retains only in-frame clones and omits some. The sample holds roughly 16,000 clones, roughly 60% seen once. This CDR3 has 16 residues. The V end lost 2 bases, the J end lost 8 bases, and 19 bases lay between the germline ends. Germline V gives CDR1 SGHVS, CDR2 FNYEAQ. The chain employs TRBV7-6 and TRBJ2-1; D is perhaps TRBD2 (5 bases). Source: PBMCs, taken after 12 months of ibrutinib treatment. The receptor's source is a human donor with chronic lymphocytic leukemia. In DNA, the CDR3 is TGTGCCAGCAGCTTATTGGGAGTTTGGGCGGGCCATGAGCAGTTCTTC. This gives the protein CASSLLGVWAGHEQFF.